One sample yielded the 26 T cell receptor beta chains listed below, sequenced in a study of read filtering for tumor transcriptome and immune sequencing. The library was built from about 0.4 ug RNA with molecular barcoded adaptors for alpha/delta and beta/gamma chains. TCRdb redid the calling of the reads with MiXCR, one entry per CDR3 protein. The table records tens of thousands of distinct CDR3 sequences, 14% of them present only once. The specimen was a population of CD138-negative cells sorted from bone marrow. All receptors derive from a donor at least 40 years old with multiple myeloma.

A few counts support this clonotype. The chain's CDR3 is CASSQVVPNTEAFF. Here the CDR3 DNA reads TGCGCCAGCAGCCAAGTGGTCCCGAACACTGAAGCTTTCTTT. The chain has TRBV4-1 and TRBJ1-1; D unresolved. The ends were cut back, 1 base at V and 1 base at J, with 7 bases in the middle. Germline V CDR1 and CDR2: MGHRA, YSYEKL. This CDR3 spans 14 amino acids.

This clonotype was recorded at least ten times. The J gene is TRBJ1-1, the V gene TRBV4-1; TRBD1 aligns across 7 bases. The germline CDR1 and CDR2 sequences are MGHRA and YSYEKL. The CDR3 extends over 15 amino acids. V dropped 3 bases and J dropped 5; count of bases not matched to a gene: 9. CDR3 residues: CASSHPTGMRTEAFF. The CDR3 coding sequence is TGCGCCAGCAGCCACCCGACAGGGATGAGGACTGAAGCTTTCTTT.

This clonotype was found many times. The chain links TRBV19 to TRBJ1-5; 7 bases are a match to TRBD1. Unmatched junction bases numbered 8, after V lost 4 bases and J lost 2 bases. The germline gives CDR1 LNHDA, CDR2 SQIVND (reference sequence). The CDR3 extends over 16 amino acids. As DNA, the CDR3 is TGTGCCAGTAGTACCCCAGGGGGAAAGGGCAATCAGCCCCAGCATTTT. Translated, it gives CASSTPGGKGNQPQHF.

Worth noting for this clonotype: This may be a read error, as it is one base from a much larger clone. The final CDR3 position lacks the conserved phenylalanine or tryptophan, pointing to a likely read error. The chain joins TRBV6-5 to TRBJ1-5; D possibly corresponds to TRBD1 (5 bases). CDR1 is MNHEY, CDR2 SVGAGI, per germline. The CDR3 loop spans 15 amino acids. The V gene lost 7 bases and the J gene lost 4 bases, with 17 bases spanning the gap. DNA of the CDR3: TGTGCCAGCAATCTACAGGAGAGCGGTAATCAGCCCCAGCATGTT. Protein product: CASNLQESGNQPQHV.

This clonotype has a count of ten or more. The chain employs TRBV30 and TRBJ1-6; D is possibly TRBD1 (5 bases). The germline V gene has CDR1 GTSNPN and CDR2 SVGIG (reference sequence). Trimming removed 1 base from V and 0 bases from J, with 10 bases in between. The CDR3 runs 16 residues. The CDR3 DNA is TGTGCCTGGAGTGCCTACAGGAGCTCCTATAATTCACCCCTCCACTTT. Translation gives CAWSAYRSSYNSPLHF.

Many counts were recorded for this clonotype. One end of the junction varies from germline; a read error may be responsible. This chain joins TRBV20-1 and TRBJ2-7; D is tentatively TRBD1 or TRBD2 (5 bases each). The CDR3 runs 11 residues. Germline V gene lookup returns CDR1 DFQATT and CDR2 SNEGSKA (reference sequence). The chain's CDR3 is CSAGDDYAQYF. The CDR3 DNA sequence: TGCAGTGCTGGGGACGATTACGCGCAGTACTTC.

In the case of this clonotype: A much bigger clone sits one base away, suggesting this may be a read error. This chain joins TRBV7-9 and TRBJ2-3; 9 bases line up with TRBD2. Germline CDR1 reads SEHNR; CDR2 reads FQNEAQ (reference sequence). The CDR3 is 19 residues long. J was trimmed by 8 bases and V by 5 bases; bases with no gene match: 23. CDR3 amino acids: CASSEILMRGGRDLFTQYF. The CDR3, as DNA: TGTGCCAGCAGCGAAATTCTAATGCGGGGGGGCCGGGATCTATTTACGCAGTATTTT.

This clonotype was recorded at least ten times. This chain connects TRBV12-3 or TRBV12-4 to TRBJ1-1; D might be TRBD1 (6 bases). The V end was cut by 0 bases, the J end by 0 bases, with 11 bases between. This CDR3 comprises 16 residues. CDR3 region: CASSLALAGVNTEAFF. In DNA form, the CDR3 reads TGTGCCAGCAGTTTAGCGCTTGCAGGGGTGAACACTGAAGCTTTCTTT.

This clonotype showed up many times. The chain combines TRBV12-3 or TRBV12-4 with TRBJ2-1, with D perhaps TRBD2 (6 bases). Deletions cut 1 base from V and 8 bases from J, with 9 bases between. The length of the CDR3 is 13 residues. CDR3 DNA: TGTGCCAGCAGTTTAGGGGGGGTCCATGAGCAGTTCTTC. Translated, it gives CASSLGGVHEQFF.

The sample holds many counts of this clonotype. The J gene is TRBJ1-6, the V gene TRBV2; 7 positions match TRBD1. With 6 bases clipped from V and 10 bases from J, the junction kept 9 bases outside the gene matches. Germline loops: CDR1 SNHLY, CDR2 FYNNEI. The CDR3 totals 14 residues. CDR3 protein: CASSVTGSESPLHF. The CDR3 DNA reads TGTGCCAGCAGCGTGACAGGGAGCGAATCACCCCTCCACTTT. The full variable domain, rest sourced from reference TRBV2 and TRBJ1-6, is EPEVTQTPSHQVTQMGQEVILRCVPISNHLYFYWYRQILGQKVEFLVSFYNNEISEKSEIFDDQFSVERPDGSNFTLKIRSTKLEDSAMYFCASSVTGSESPLHFGNGTRLTVT.

The chain uses TRBV20-1 and TRBJ1-5; perhaps TRBD1 as D (6 bases). CDR1 DFQATT and CDR2 SNEGSKA come from the germline V gene (reference sequence). The CDR3 covers 15 residues. Trimming left V 3 bases short and J 0 bases short, with 12 bases between. This CDR3 reads CSASTQGYSNQPQHF. The CDR3 coding sequence is TGCAGTGCTAGCACCCAGGGGTATAGCAATCAGCCCCAGCATTTT.

The sample holds many counts of this clonotype. The rearrangement links TRBV6-1 to TRBJ2-7, with D hard to call. Germline V CDR1 and CDR2: MNHNS, SASEGT. The CDR3 loop spans 13 amino acids. Trimming took off 5 bases at V and 4 bases at J, with 12 bases between the two ends. In DNA form, the CDR3 reads TGTGCCAGCAGTAGCAGGCGAGCTTACGAGCAGTACTTC. It translates to CASSSRRAYEQYF.

This clonotype was found many times. The chain combines TRBV11-2 with TRBJ2-7; 7 bases are a match to TRBD2. CDR3 length: 18 residues. In germline, CDR1 is SGHAT, CDR2 FQNNGV. J was trimmed by 0 bases and V by 2 bases; bases with no gene match: 13. The CDR3: CASSLIGRKRGSSYEQYF. The CDR3 coding sequence is TGTGCCAGCAGCTTAATAGGACGAAAGCGGGGTAGCTCCTACGAGCAGTACTTC.

This clonotype showed up just a few times. The chain recombines TRBV29-1 with TRBJ2-2; 8 nucleotides line up with TRBD2. The V gene's germline CDR1 is SQVTM and CDR2 ANQGSEA. The V segment lost 7 bases and the J segment 5 bases; nucleotides outside the gene matches: 9. This CDR3 spans 14 amino acids. CDR3 in amino acids: CSAIESGSTGELFF. The CDR3 bases are TGCAGCGCCATCGAAAGCGGGAGTACCGGGGAGCTGTTTTTT.

This clonotype was seen at least ten times. The rearrangement uses TRBV27 and TRBJ1-2; D not resolved. The CDR3 is made up of 15 amino acids. V gave up 7 bases and J gave up 2 bases, with 17 bases separating them. CDR1 is MNHEY and CDR2 is SMNVEV in the germline V gene (reference sequence). CDR3 sequence (DNA): TGTGCCAGCAAACAGTCCCCTCGGGCCAACTATGGCTACACCTTC. Encoded protein: CASKQSPRANYGYTF.

This clonotype has a count of ten or more. The chain has TRBV12-3 or TRBV12-4 and TRBJ2-4; D is possibly TRBD2 (6 bases). The CDR3 is 13 residues long. Trimming removed 4 bases from V and 8 bases from J, with 12 bases in between. This CDR3 reads CASSSGEVDIQYF. As DNA, the CDR3 is TGTGCCAGCAGTTCCGGGGAGGTGGACATTCAGTACTTC.

Concerning this clonotype itself: The junction differs from germline at one of its ends, possibly a read error. V and J are TRBV5-5 and TRBJ2-4; 8 bases align to TRBD2. Per germline, CDR1 SGHKS and CDR2 YYEKEE (reference sequence). The CDR3 spans 20 residues. The CDR3 DNA sequence: TGCGCCAGCAGCTGGCTACCGGGACTAGTGGGTCAATTAGCCAAAAACATTCAGTACTTC. Translated: CASSWLPGLVGQLAKNIQYF.

The sample holds a few counts of this clonotype. The CDR3 here is CASSASGNKETQYF. In nucleotides, the CDR3 is TGCGCCAGCAGTGCATCAGGGAACAAAGAGACCCAGTACTTC. The V and J genes are TRBV5-1 and TRBJ2-5, with D tentatively TRBD1 (5 bases). There are 14 residues in the CDR3. The V end lost 5 bases, the J end lost 3 bases, and 14 bases lay between the germline ends. The germline CDR1 and CDR2 sequences are SGHRS and YFSETQ.

V gene TRBV6-2 or TRBV6-3 combines with J gene TRBJ2-7; 16 bases line up with TRBD2. The germline gives CDR1 MNHEY, CDR2 SVGEGT. V shed 5 bases and J 7 bases; nucleotides not matched to a gene: 11. CDR3 length equals 17 residues. DNA of the CDR3: TGTGCCAGCAGTCCGTCCAAGGGACTAGCGGGAGGGTATGAGCAGTACTTC. Protein product: CASSPSKGLAGGYEQYF.

On this clonotype: One base separates it from a far larger clone, so it is likely a read error. The chain employs TRBV6-1 and TRBJ2-1; TRBD2 matches at 12 bases. CDR3 length equals 16 residues. V shed 5 bases and J 7 bases; nucleotides not matched to a gene: 9. The germline CDR1 and CDR2 sequences are MNHNS and SASEGT. The CDR3 bases are TGTGCCAGCAGTCCTACTAGCGGGGGGCTCGGAAATGAGCAGTTCTTC. Translating it yields CASSPTSGGLGNEQFF.

The chain recombines TRBV5-1 with TRBJ1-5; a weak D match, TRBD1 (6 bases). Germline lookup yields CDR1 SGHRS and CDR2 YFSETQ. CDR3 size: 16 residues. V was shortened by 4 bases and J by 2 bases, with 16 bases between the two germline ends. Written as DNA, the CDR3 is TGCGCCAGCAGCAGAGGGGACAAGGGCGGCAATCAGCCCCAGCATTTT. Translating gives CASSRGDKGGNQPQHF.

As regards this clonotype: A much larger clonotype is one base distant, so this may be a read error. The chain joins TRBV7-9 to TRBJ2-1; no definite D call. The J call is doubtful: the DNA matches TRBJ2-7 better. Germline V CDR1 and CDR2: SEHNR, FQNEAQ (reference sequence). The CDR3 loop spans 14 amino acids. CDR3 loop: CASSVYMSSYEQYF. DNA of the CDR3: TGTGCCAGCAGCGTGTACATGAGCTCCTACGAGCAGTACTTC.

Ten or more counts support this clonotype. The J gene is TRBJ2-1, the V gene TRBV6-1; 7 nucleotides agree with TRBD1. Per the germline V gene, CDR1 is MNHNS and CDR2 is SASEGT. J was trimmed by 4 bases and V by 11 bases; bases with no gene match: 11. The CDR3 spans 14 residues. CDR3 coding DNA: TGTGCCGGAAGCCGACAGGGCGGGTACAATGAGCAGTTCTTC. Its protein product is CAGSRQGGYNEQFF.

This clonotype was recorded many times. The chain carries TRBV29-1 and TRBJ2-7, with 14 bases identical to TRBD2. CDR3 length equals 16 residues. The junction had 4 bases not matched to a gene; V was cut back by 2 bases and J by 1 base. Germline assignment: CDR1 SQVTM and CDR2 ANQGSEA. The DNA of the CDR3 is TGCAGCGTTGAACCGGGACTAGCGGGAGTTTCCTACGAGCAGTACTTC. It codes for CSVEPGLAGVSYEQYF.

This clonotype showed up many times. V gene TRBV20-1 combines with J gene TRBJ1-1; tentatively, D is TRBD1 (6 bases). Germline assignment: CDR1 DFQATT and CDR2 SNEGSKA (reference sequence). The CDR3 has 14 residues. V lost 0 bases and J lost 8, with 16 bases in between. CDR3 protein: CSAREQGFRREAFF. In nucleotides, the CDR3 is TGCAGTGCTAGAGAACAGGGTTTTAGAAGGGAAGCTTTCTTT.

In this sample, this clonotype turned up many times. The chain couples TRBV6-5 to TRBJ2-5, with 9 bases lining up with TRBD2. The V segment lost 0 bases and the J segment 2 bases; nucleotides outside the gene matches: 4. The CDR3 consists of 16 residues. In germline, CDR1 is MNHEY, CDR2 SVGAGI. The CDR3: CASSYSSGSGQETQYF. CDR3 in DNA: TGTGCCAGCAGTTACTCTAGCGGGAGTGGGCAAGAGACCCAGTACTTC.